Listed below are T cell receptor beta chains from one sample, sequenced in a study of CD8 T cells in ankylosing spondylitis. Each CDR3 protein is one row after TCRdb ran MiXCR on the 5' RACE reads. The profile covers about 210,000 distinct CDR3 sequences, with 7% to 10% appearing a single time and 4% to 5% taken by the ten largest. The source material was blood, either unsorted or a sorted T cell fraction (not recorded which). The origin of the receptors is a female donor with ankylosing spondylitis or in good health (not recorded which). The conserved cysteine and the conserved F or W are not part of the CDR3 here.

TRBJ2-1,TRBV9,ASSVTSGYNEQF
TRBJ2-2,TRBV14,ASSLIHTGELF
TRBJ1-6,TRBV6-2/TRBV6-3,ASSSQESPLH
TRBJ1-1,TRBV12-3/TRBV12-4,ASSLATGGTEAF
TRBJ2-7,TRBV7-3,ASSLTLTDEQY
TRBJ2-7,TRBV12-3/TRBV12-4,ASSIPGGPREQY
TRBJ1-3,TRBV12-3/TRBV12-4,ASSPSGRLGNTIY
TRBJ2-1,TRBV2,ASTGLAGGFNEQF
TRBJ2-2,TRBV12-3/TRBV12-4,ASRSNTGELF
TRBJ2-5,TRBV13,ASSFAERTSGSGETQY
TRBJ1-1,TRBV6-1,ASTRGGQIPEAF
TRBJ2-2,TRBV14,ASSHSGRWHTGELF